A single sample gave rise to the 15 T cell receptor beta chains below, sequenced in a study of early T cells in non-severe SARS-CoV-2 infection. MiXCR was run by TCRdb on the 5' RACE reads, yielding one entry per CDR3 protein. Of some 57,000 distinct CDR3 sequences in the sample, roughly a tenth were seen once. Sample: whole blood. These receptors originate from an adult who was a healthcare worker with PCR-confirmed SARS-CoV-2 infection or an uninfected control (not recorded which).

This clonotype was detected only a few times. The rearrangement joins TRBV6-5 to TRBJ1-2, with D possibly TRBD1 on 5 matching bases. CDR1 MNHEY and CDR2 SVGAGI come from the germline V gene. The CDR3 extends over 15 amino acids. The germline V and J ends were trimmed by 4 bases and 8 bases, with 20 bases remaining between them. The CDR3 DNA sequence: TGTGCCAGCAGTTCCTCCCTCGACAGCATCGGAGGCTACACCTTC. As protein: CASSSSLDSIGGYTF.

This clonotype was found many times. The rearrangement links TRBV5-7 to TRBJ1-4; D is uncertain. TRBV5-7 is an ORF, with its function uncertain. The CDR3 length is 18 residues. V was shortened by 3 bases and J by 0 bases, with 18 bases between the two germline ends. CDR3 protein: CASSSRASRSSTNEKLFF. CDR3 DNA: TGTGCCAGCAGCTCCCGGGCCTCGAGGAGTTCAACTAATGAAAAACTGTTTTTT.

This clonotype was picked up many times. The gene calls are TRBV6-2 or TRBV6-3 and TRBJ2-6, with D perhaps TRBD2 (6 bases). CDR1 is MNHEY and CDR2 is SVGEGT in the germline V gene. V shed 4 bases and J shed 2 bases, with 12 bases lying between them. This CDR3 comprises 16 residues. CDR3: CASSFLGGTGANVLTF. For the CDR3, the DNA is TGTGCCAGCAGTTTTCTGGGGGGAACTGGGGCCAACGTCCTGACTTTC.

The table lists this clonotype with a few counts. One junction end disagrees with the germline gene, perhaps due to a read error. This chain connects TRBV12-3 or TRBV12-4 to TRBJ2-1; no definite D call. The CDR3 runs to 15 residues. The CDR3 reads CASRLGPLFQTKQFF. The CDR3 nucleotides read TGTGCCAGCAGATTAGGACCCCTTTTTCAGACGAAGCAGTTCTTC.

J is TRBJ2-1 and V is TRBV6-5; unclear D gene. The CDR3 has 13 residues. CDR1 is MNHEY, CDR2 SVGAGI, per germline. Trimming removed 6 bases at V and 4 bases at J, with 10 bases between. CDR3: CASRTGPYNEQFF. The CDR3, as DNA: TGTGCCAGCAGAACGGGTCCTTACAATGAGCAGTTCTTC.

This clonotype occurred many times. The chain couples TRBV7-2 to TRBJ2-1; TRBD2 matches 10 bases. The CDR3 totals 16 residues. CDR1 is SGHTA, CDR2 FQGNSA, per germline. The V gene end was trimmed by 4 bases and the J gene end by 7 bases; junction bases not matched to a gene: 10. The DNA of the CDR3 is TGTGCCAGCAGCTCCTCGAGCGGGGGGGCCGCGAATGAGCAGTTCTTC. This sequence encodes CASSSSSGGAANEQFF.

The table lists this clonotype with many counts. The genes are TRBV10-1 and TRBJ2-7; D is perhaps TRBD1 (7 bases). The CDR3 has 12 amino acids. Looked up from germline, CDR1 is WNHNN and CDR2 is SYGVQD (reference sequence). V gave up 8 bases and J gave up 3 bases, with 11 bases separating them. DNA of the CDR3: TGCGCCAGCGGAGGGACAGACTACGAGCAGTACTTC. The encoded protein is CASGGTDYEQYF.

V gene TRBV6-2 or TRBV6-3 combines with J gene TRBJ1-2; perhaps TRBD1 as D (6 bases). Germline CDR1 and CDR2: MNHEY and SVGEGT. This CDR3 is built from 16 residues. Trimming pared 5 bases from V and 4 bases from J, leaving 20 bases between. CDR3 bases: TGTGCCAGCAGTCTACGGACCGGCCAGGGGTCCTATGGCTACACCTTC. Translated: CASSLRTGQGSYGYTF.

This clonotype was recorded many times. This chain uses TRBV6-4 with TRBJ2-3, with 8 bases identical to TRBD2. Germline values: CDR1 MRHNA, CDR2 SNTAGT. With V trimmed by 2 bases and J by 4 bases, 5 bases remained unmatched. This CDR3 has 15 amino acids. The CDR3 DNA reads as TGTGCCAGCAGTGACGTAGCGGGGTCGCCAGATACGCAGTATTTT. This encodes CASSDVAGSPDTQYF.

This clonotype was recorded many times. The genes are TRBV6-5 and TRBJ2-4; 8 bases are a match to TRBD1. The CDR3 contains 15 residues. The V and J ends lost 5 bases and 3 bases, in that order; junction bases with no gene match: 6. Germline V gives CDR1 MNHEY, CDR2 SVGAGI. CDR3 sequence reads: CASSPAGTGKNIQYF. CDR3 nucleotides: TGTGCCAGCAGTCCCGCCGGGACAGGCAAAAACATTCAGTACTTC.

In this sample, this clonotype turned up a few times. The chain couples TRBV19 to TRBJ2-2; 8 nucleotides align to TRBD2. This CDR3 comprises 15 residues. Trimming removed 5 bases from V and 4 bases from J; junction bases left unmatched: 6. Germline CDR1 LNHDA, CDR2 SQIVND (reference sequence). The CDR3 sequence is CASSLAGGPTGELFF. The DNA of the CDR3 is TGTGCCAGTAGTCTCGCGGGGGGCCCCACCGGGGAGCTGTTTTTT.

This sequence joins TRBV6-1 and TRBJ1-6; 8 bases match TRBD1. This CDR3 has 15 residues. J gave up 10 bases and V 7 bases, and 12 bases lay outside the gene matches. CDR1 MNHNS and CDR2 SASEGT come from the germline V gene. The chain's CDR3 is CASMTPGTGQSPLHF. Here the CDR3 DNA reads TGTGCCAGCATGACCCCCGGGACAGGACAATCACCCCTCCACTTT.

This clonotype was seen a few times. The chain combines TRBV5-1 with TRBJ2-1, with 7 bases that match TRBD1. The germline gives CDR1 SGHRS, CDR2 YFSETQ. The CDR3 sequence is 13 residues long. V was pared by 7 bases and J by 4 bases, with 5 bases of the junction left unmatched. The CDR3, as DNA: TGCGCCAGCCGAGGGGGCGATTACAATGAGCAGTTCTTC. Translating gives CASRGGDYNEQFF.

In its sample, this clonotype was seen many times. The rearrangement joins TRBV11-2 to TRBJ2-4; TRBD2 matches at 15 bases. Germline CDR1 reads SGHAT; CDR2 reads FQNNGV. The CDR3 covers 16 residues. Germline trimming cut 1 base from V and 13 bases from J; bases unmatched to any gene: 8. The CDR3 DNA reads as TGTGCCAGCAGCTTAGCCAACCAAGGACTAGCGGGGGGGCAGTACTTC. Translated: CASSLANQGLAGGQYF.

Only a few counts were recorded for this clonotype. The V and J genes are TRBV6-2 or TRBV6-3 and TRBJ1-1; TRBD1 matches 7 bases. The ends lost 6 bases at V and 0 bases at J; junction bases unmatched: 7. The CDR3 is 15 amino acids. Germline CDR1 MNHEY, CDR2 SVGEGT. The CDR3, as DNA: TGTGCCAGCAGACCGGGGACAGTAATGAACACTGAAGCTTTCTTT. The encoded protein is CASRPGTVMNTEAFF.